The entry below describes one T cell receptor beta chain. The antigen this receptor binds is unknown. The sample holds no much larger clone one base away, and base qualities are not on file. The data belong to a study of siplizumab effects on memory and regulatory T cells (dated by TCRdb to between 2018 and 2021). Some background on the complete study: The study looked at the effect of siplizumab, an anti-CD2 antibody, on alloreactive T-cell subsets in allogeneic mixed lymphocyte reactions made from human PBMCs. What the study reported, not specific to this receptor: Whether proliferating Tregs from siplizumab cultures actually had suppressive function was not functionally confirmed. Unstimulated naive T cells appeared more diverse than memory T cells, and naive cells seemed to contribute substantially to the alloresponse. Because sequences at frequencies below about 10^-5 were poorly captured, only a minor fraction of alloreactive clones could be mapped back to unstimulated subsets. Of the alloreactive CD4+ clones that could be mapped, the Treg-derived share averaged around 70% with siplizumab compared with roughly 25% in control reactions. About 80-97% of proliferating CD4+ or CD8+ clones could not be given a naive or memory phenotype. Siplizumab significantly lowered the cumulative frequency of alloreactive sequences that could be traced to unstimulated CD4+ memory T cells.

To prepare the library, the immunoSEQ multiplex PCR assay was applied. Each sample had 85,000 to 100,000 TCR templates assayed by the deep sequencing platform. Genomic DNA extracted from sorted T cells was the material used for TCRbeta CDR3 sequencing. The authors' analysis ran thus. The R programming language was used for clonal analysis of TCRbeta CDR3 data. Comparing unstimulated samples against CFSE-low samples taken after the reaction was how alloreactive CD4+ and CD8+ clones were defined. Alloreactive CD4+ clones were assigned to regulatory or non-regulatory origin by matching sequences to sorted unstimulated Treg and non-Treg repertoires. TCRdb took over this immuneACCESS table, retaining in-frame rearrangements with V and J assigned. Such tables are incomplete; in checked studies, under half of the missing clones stem from an unresolved V gene, and the remainder is unexplained. The V and J calls and clone size come from that table; D and trimming were worked out from the DNA. In all, the sample holds over 70,000 clones, and 85% to 95% of those were seen once. The top ten clones comprise around 20% of the sample.

Sorted unstimulated T cells, along with proliferating T cells recovered from mixed lymphocyte reactions, underwent TCRbeta CDR3 sequencing. Fresh whole blood from approximately 10 HLA-typed healthy donors was used to isolate PBMCs. Trimming costs V 4 bases and J 1 base, and their ends lie 10 bases apart. CDR1 and CDR2 (MNHEY, SVGAGI) derive from the germline V gene. Reading from cysteine to phenylalanine, the CDR3 counts 14 amino acids. The kept DNA is CDR3 alone, 42 bases in frame from the first base. This clonotype originated in a human donor in good health. The V and J genes are TRBV6-5 and TRBJ1-1; TRBD1 is a weak D gene call, 6 bases matching. The source material was CD8+ T cells sorted from blood. At the DNA level, the sequence is TGTGCCAGCAGTTGGACAGAGAAGAACACTGAAGCTTTCTTT. Its coded protein is CASSWTEKNTEAFF.